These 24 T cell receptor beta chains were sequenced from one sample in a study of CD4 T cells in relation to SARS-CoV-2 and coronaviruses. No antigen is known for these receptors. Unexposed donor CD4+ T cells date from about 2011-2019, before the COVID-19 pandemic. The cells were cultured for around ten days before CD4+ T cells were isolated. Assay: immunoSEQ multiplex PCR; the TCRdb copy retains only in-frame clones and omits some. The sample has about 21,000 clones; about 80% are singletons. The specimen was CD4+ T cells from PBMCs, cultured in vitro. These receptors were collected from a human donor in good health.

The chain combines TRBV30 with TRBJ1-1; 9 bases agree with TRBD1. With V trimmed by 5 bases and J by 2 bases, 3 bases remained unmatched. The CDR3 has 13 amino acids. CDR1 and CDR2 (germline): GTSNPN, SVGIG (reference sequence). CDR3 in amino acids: CAWGQGINTEAFF. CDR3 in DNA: TGTGCCTGGGGACAGGGGATAAACACTGAAGCTTTCTTT.

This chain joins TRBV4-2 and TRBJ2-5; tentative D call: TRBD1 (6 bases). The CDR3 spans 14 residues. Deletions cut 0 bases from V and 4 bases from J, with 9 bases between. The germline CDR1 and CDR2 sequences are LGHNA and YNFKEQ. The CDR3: CASSQDPTGETQYF. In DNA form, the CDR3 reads TGTGCCAGCAGCCAAGATCCGACAGGAGAGACCCAGTACTTC.

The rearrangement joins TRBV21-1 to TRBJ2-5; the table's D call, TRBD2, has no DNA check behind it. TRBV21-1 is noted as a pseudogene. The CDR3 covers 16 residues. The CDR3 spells CASSERLAGDQETQYF. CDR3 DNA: TGTGCCAGCAGCGAGAGACTAGCGGGAGACCAAGAGACCCAGTACTTC.

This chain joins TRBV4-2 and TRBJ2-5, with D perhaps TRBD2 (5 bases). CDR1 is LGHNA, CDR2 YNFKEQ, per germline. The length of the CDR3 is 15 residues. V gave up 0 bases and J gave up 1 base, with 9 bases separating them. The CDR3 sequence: CASSQEGLGQETQYF. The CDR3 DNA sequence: TGTGCCAGCAGCCAAGAAGGACTGGGCCAAGAGACCCAGTACTTC.

CDR3 sequence (DNA): TGTGCCACCAGTGATCCCACGTCACTAAAGCACTCAGATACGCAGTATTTT. This sequence encodes CATSDPTSLKHSDTQYF. V usage is TRBV24-1 and J usage is TRBJ2-3; D is unclear. CDR1 and CDR2 (germline): KGHDR, SFDVKD. V lost 3 bases to trimming and J lost 4 bases, with 19 bases between them. This CDR3 is 17 amino acids long.

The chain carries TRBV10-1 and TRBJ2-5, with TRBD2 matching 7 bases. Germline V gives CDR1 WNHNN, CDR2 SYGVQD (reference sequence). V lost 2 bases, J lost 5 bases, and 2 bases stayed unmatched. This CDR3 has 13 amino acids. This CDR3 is CASSERREETQYF. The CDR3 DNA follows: TGCGCCAGCAGTGAGCGGCGGGAGGAGACCCAGTACTTC.

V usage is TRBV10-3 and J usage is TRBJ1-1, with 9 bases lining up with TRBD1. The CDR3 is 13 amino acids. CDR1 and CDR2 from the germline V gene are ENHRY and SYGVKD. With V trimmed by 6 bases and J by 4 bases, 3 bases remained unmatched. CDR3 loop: CAIRGDRATEAFF. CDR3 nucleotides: TGTGCCATCAGGGGGGACAGGGCCACTGAAGCTTTCTTT.

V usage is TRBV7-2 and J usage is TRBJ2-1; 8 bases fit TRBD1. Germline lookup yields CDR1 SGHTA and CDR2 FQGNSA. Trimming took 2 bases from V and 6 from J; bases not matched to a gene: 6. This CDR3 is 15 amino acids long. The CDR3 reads CASSLWQGASNEQFF. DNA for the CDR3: TGTGCCAGCAGCTTATGGCAGGGGGCTAGCAATGAGCAGTTCTTC.

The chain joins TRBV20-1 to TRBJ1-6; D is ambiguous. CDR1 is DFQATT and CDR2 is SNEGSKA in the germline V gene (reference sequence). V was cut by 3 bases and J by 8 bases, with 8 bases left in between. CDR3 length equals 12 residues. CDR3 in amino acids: CSASVRDSPLHF. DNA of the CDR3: TGCAGTGCTAGTGTCCGAGATTCACCCCTCCACTTT.

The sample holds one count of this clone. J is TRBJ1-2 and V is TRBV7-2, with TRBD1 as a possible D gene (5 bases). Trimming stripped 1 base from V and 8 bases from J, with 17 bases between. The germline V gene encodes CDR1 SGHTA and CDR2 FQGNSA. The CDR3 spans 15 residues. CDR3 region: CASSLVGQGLRGYTF. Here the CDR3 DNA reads TGTGCCAGCAGCTTAGTAGGGCAGGGACTTAGAGGCTACACCTTC.

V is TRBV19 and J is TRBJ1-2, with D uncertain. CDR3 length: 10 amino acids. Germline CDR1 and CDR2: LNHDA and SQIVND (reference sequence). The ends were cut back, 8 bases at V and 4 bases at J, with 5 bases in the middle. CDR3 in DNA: TGTGCCAGTGGAACCTATGGCTACACCTTC. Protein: CASGTYGYTF.

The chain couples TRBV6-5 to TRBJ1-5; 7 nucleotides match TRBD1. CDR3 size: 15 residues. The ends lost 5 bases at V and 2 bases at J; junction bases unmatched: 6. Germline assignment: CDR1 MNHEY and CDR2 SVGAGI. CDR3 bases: TGTGCCAGCAGTAACCCGGGGACAGGCAATCAGCCCCAGCATTTT. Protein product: CASSNPGTGNQPQHF.

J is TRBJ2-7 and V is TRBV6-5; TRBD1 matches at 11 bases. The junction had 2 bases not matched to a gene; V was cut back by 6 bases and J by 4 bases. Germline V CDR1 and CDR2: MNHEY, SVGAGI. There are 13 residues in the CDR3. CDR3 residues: CASSRDRGYEQYF. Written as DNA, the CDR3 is TGTGCCAGCAGCCGGGACAGGGGGTACGAGCAGTACTTC.

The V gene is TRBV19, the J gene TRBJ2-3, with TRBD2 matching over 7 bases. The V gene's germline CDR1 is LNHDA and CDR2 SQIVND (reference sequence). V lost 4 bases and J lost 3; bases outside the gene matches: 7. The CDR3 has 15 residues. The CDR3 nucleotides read TGTGCCAGTAGTAGTCTGTCAGCGGGAACAGATACGCAGTATTTT. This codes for CASSSLSAGTDTQYF.

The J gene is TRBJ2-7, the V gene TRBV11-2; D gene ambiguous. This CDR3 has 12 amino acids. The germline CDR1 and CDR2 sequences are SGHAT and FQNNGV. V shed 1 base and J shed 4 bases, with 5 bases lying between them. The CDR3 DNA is TGTGCCAGCAGCTTAGGTGCGTACGAGCAGTACTTC. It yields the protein CASSLGAYEQYF.

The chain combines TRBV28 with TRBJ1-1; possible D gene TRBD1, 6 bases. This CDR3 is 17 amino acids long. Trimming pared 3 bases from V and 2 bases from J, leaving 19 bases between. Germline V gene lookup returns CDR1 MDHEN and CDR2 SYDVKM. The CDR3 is CASSFPAPRTVNTEAFF. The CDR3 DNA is TGTGCCAGCAGTTTCCCTGCACCTCGGACAGTAAACACTGAAGCTTTCTTT.

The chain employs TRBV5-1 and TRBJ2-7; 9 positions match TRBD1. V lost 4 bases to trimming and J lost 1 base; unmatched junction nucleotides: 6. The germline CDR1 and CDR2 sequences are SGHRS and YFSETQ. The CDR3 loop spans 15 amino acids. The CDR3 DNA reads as TGCGCCAGCAGCCTAGGGGGACAGGGATCCTACGAGCAGTACTTC. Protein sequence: CASSLGGQGSYEQYF. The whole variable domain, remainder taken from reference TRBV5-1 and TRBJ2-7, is KAGVTQTPRYLIKTRGQQVTLSCSPISGHRSVSWYQQTPGQGLQFLFEYFSETQRNKGNFPGRFSGRQFSNSRSEMNVSTLELGDSALYLCASSLGGQGSYEQYFGPGTRLTVT.

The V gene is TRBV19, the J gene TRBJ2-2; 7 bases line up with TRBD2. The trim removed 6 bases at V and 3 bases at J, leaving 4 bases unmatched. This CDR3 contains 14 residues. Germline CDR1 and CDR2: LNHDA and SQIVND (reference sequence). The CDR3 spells CASRGGSYTGELFF. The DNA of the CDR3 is TGTGCCAGTAGGGGCGGGAGTTACACCGGGGAGCTGTTTTTT. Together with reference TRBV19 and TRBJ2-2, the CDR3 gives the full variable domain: DGGITQSPKYLFRKEGQNVTLSCEQNLNHDAMYWYRQDPGQGLRLIYYSQIVNDFQKGDIAEGYSVSREKKESFPLTVTSAQKNPTAFYLCASRGGSYTGELFFGEGSRLTVL.

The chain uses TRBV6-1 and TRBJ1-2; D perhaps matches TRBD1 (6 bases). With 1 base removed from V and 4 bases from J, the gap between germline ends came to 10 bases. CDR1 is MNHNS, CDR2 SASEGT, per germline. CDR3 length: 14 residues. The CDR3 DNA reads TGTGCCAGCAGTGAAGGGGGGACACCCTATGGCTACACCTTC. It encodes CASSEGGTPYGYTF.

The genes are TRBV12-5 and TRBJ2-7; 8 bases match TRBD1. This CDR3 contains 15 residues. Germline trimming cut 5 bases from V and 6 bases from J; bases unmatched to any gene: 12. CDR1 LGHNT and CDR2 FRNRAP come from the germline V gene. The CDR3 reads CASGGPGGPLAEQYF. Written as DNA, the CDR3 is TGTGCTAGTGGTGGCCCAGGGGGCCCACTGGCCGAGCAGTACTTC.

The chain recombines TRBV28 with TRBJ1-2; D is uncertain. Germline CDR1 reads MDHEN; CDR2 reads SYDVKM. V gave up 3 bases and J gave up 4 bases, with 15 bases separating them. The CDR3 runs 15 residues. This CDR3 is CASSLGPNAIYGYTF. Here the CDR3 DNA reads TGTGCCAGCAGTTTGGGCCCGAACGCAATCTATGGCTACACCTTC.

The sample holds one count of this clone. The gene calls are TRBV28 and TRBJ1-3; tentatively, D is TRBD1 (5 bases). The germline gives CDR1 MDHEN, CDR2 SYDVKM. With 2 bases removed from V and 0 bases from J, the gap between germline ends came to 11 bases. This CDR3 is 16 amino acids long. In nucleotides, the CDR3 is TGTGCCAGCAGTTTAGACCCAGGGAACTCTGGAAACACCATATATTTT. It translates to CASSLDPGNSGNTIYF.

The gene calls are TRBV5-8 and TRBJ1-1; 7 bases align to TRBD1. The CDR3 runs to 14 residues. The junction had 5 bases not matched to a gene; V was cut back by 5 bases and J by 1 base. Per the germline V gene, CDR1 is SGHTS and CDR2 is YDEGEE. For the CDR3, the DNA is TGTGCCAGCAGTCCGGGACAGCGGAACACTGAAGCTTTCTTT. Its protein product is CASSPGQRNTEAFF.

The CDR3 region is CASSKGIYYEQYF. CDR3 nucleotide sequence: TGCGCCAGCAGTAAGGGGATTTATTACGAGCAGTACTTC. V is TRBV10-1 and J is TRBJ2-7; D possibly corresponds to TRBD1 (5 bases). This CDR3 contains 13 residues. Germline V lookup: CDR1 WNHNN, CDR2 SYGVQD (reference sequence). V lost 5 bases and J 4 bases, leaving 12 bases between the germline ends.